This TCR beta chain was documented in a study of blood T cell repertoires in COVID-19. Across the study: Some COVID-19 samples were acute and others convalescent; all came from the United States, Italy and Spain.

CDR3 size: 16 residues. Trimming took 0 bases from V and 5 from J, leaving 15 bases between them. The V gene's germline CDR1 is SGHDT and CDR2 YYEEEE. In the original analysis: Reference gene primer amplification gave nucleated cell count estimates. Using immunoSEQ multiplex PCR, the repertoire was profiled, and TCRdb retains in-frame clones only, with some absent. Clone size and V and J calls were adopted from that table, with D and trimming inferred from the DNA. The data contain 120,000 to 150,000 clones, around 90% of them singletons. The source is a human donor in a cohort sampled during active COVID-19. J is TRBJ2-1 and V is TRBV5-6, with D possibly being TRBD2 (6 bases). The sample taken for sequencing was peripheral blood. This CDR3 is CASSLDRGAVNNEQFF. CDR3 in DNA: TGTGCCAGCAGCTTGGACCGCGGGGCGGTAAACAATGAGCAGTTCTTC.